This passage covers 19 T cell receptor beta chains from one sample sequenced in a study of graft-versus-host responses after intestinal transplantation. The antigens for these receptors are not known. The data were produced by immunoSEQ multiplex PCR, yet TCRdb's version contains in-frame clones alone and is incomplete. The sample consists of around 110,000 clones, around 90% of them appearing once. The sample in question was unstimulated CD4+ T cells sorted from spleen or lymph node cells, obtained before transplant. The receptors were sampled from a human donor who was the organ donor for an intestinal transplant.

V usage is TRBV9 and J usage is TRBJ1-4, with D perhaps TRBD1 (5 bases). V shed 3 bases and J shed 6 bases, with 9 bases lying between them. CDR3 size: 13 residues. CDR1 and CDR2 from the germline V gene are SGDLS and YYNGEE. CDR3 residues: CASSAGSDEKLFF. The CDR3 nucleotides read TGTGCCAGCAGCGCAGGGTCAGATGAAAAACTGTTTTTT.

The chain couples TRBV27 to TRBJ2-3; the D is unclear. The CDR3 has 13 residues. Germline lookup yields CDR1 MNHEY and CDR2 SMNVEV (reference sequence). The V end lost 6 bases, the J end lost 1 base, and 8 bases lay between the germline ends. CDR3 nucleotides: TGTGCCAGCAGAATAATGGGCACAGATACGCAGTATTTT. Translating gives CASRIMGTDTQYF.

V and J are TRBV5-1 and TRBJ1-1; weak D call: TRBD1 (5 bases). CDR1 and CDR2 from the germline V gene are SGHRS and YFSETQ. The V and J ends lost 1 base and 4 bases respectively, with 14 bases between them. The CDR3 runs 15 residues. The CDR3 is CASSLTYFRGTEAFF. CDR3 in DNA: TGCGCCAGCAGCTTGACGTATTTTAGGGGCACTGAAGCTTTCTTT. The full variable domain, with the rest looked up from reference TRBV5-1 and TRBJ1-1, is KAGVTQTPRYLIKTRGQQVTLSCSPISGHRSVSWYQQTPGQGLQFLFEYFSETQRNKGNFPGRFSGRQFSNSRSEMNVSTLELGDSALYLCASSLTYFRGTEAFFGQGTRLTVV.

This sequence joins TRBV28 and TRBJ1-5, with D perhaps matching TRBD1 (5 bases). V was trimmed by 6 bases and J by 7 bases, leaving 16 bases between them. From germline, CDR1 is MDHEN and CDR2 SYDVKM. The CDR3 has 14 residues. The CDR3 here is CASRRQYRGQPQHF. CDR3 sequence (DNA): TGTGCCAGCAGAAGACAGTATCGGGGGCAGCCCCAGCATTTT.

This chain uses TRBV7-9 with TRBJ2-7; 9 bases fit TRBD1. J gave up 2 bases and V 5 bases, and 4 bases lay outside the gene matches. Germline assignment: CDR1 SEHNR and CDR2 FQNEAQ (reference sequence). The CDR3 length is 14 residues. The CDR3 region has the DNA TGTGCCAGCAGCCTCGGGACAGGGACCTACGAGCAGTACTTC. Encoded protein: CASSLGTGTYEQYF. The full variable domain, with the rest looked up from reference TRBV7-9 and TRBJ2-7, is DTGVSQNPRHKITKRGQNVTFRCDPISEHNRLYWYRQTLGQGPEFLTYFQNEAQLEKSRLLSDRFSAERPKGSFSTLEIQRTEQGDSAMYLCASSLGTGTYEQYFGPGTRLTVT.

The chain employs TRBV29-1 and TRBJ2-1, with TRBD1 as a possible D gene (6 bases). The CDR3 totals 12 residues. Trimming removed 0 bases at V and 6 bases at J, with 6 bases between. CDR1 and CDR2 (germline): SQVTM, ANQGSEA. CDR3 sequence: CSVEEQGNEQFF. CDR3 DNA: TGCAGCGTTGAAGAACAGGGCAATGAGCAGTTCTTC.

The CDR3 spells CASKVNRGKNTGELFF. CDR3 sequence (DNA): TGTGCCAGCAAAGTTAACAGGGGGAAGAACACCGGGGAGCTGTTTTTT. The V gene is TRBV25-1, the J gene TRBJ2-2; TRBD1 matches 8 bases. This CDR3 has 16 residues. Germline CDR1 is MGHDK and CDR2 is SYGVNS. With 7 bases clipped from V and 1 base from J, the junction kept 8 bases outside the gene matches.

This clone has only one observation. This chain links TRBV4-1 with TRBJ1-4; 10 positions match TRBD1. The CDR3 has 15 residues. V trimming: 3 bases; J trimming: 8 bases; junction bases outside the gene matches: 6. In germline, CDR1 is MGHRA, CDR2 YSYEKL. In nucleotides, the CDR3 is TGCGCCAGCAGCCAGAGGGACAGGGGTAGGGAAAAACTGTTTTTT. This gives the protein CASSQRDRGREKLFF.

The gene calls are TRBV30 and TRBJ2-1; D may be TRBD1 or TRBD2 (5 bases each). From germline, CDR1 is GTSNPN and CDR2 SVGIG (reference sequence). CDR3 length equals 15 residues. Trimming shortened V by 1 base and J by 0 bases, and 10 bases separated the two germline ends. In DNA, the CDR3 is TGTGCCTGGAGTGGATCAGGGAGCTCCTACAATGAGCAGTTCTTC. Its translation is CAWSGSGSSYNEQFF.

This clone was detected only once. The chain employs TRBV6-1 and TRBJ1-3; the match to TRBD1 covers 9 bases. V lost 1 base, J lost 8 bases, and 6 bases stayed unmatched. Germline V gene data show CDR1 as MNHNS and CDR2 as SASEGT. This CDR3 region has 15 residues. In nucleotides, the CDR3 is TGTGCCAGCAGTGAAGTGACACAGGGGGCGTACACCATATATTTT. It yields the protein CASSEVTQGAYTIYF.

The chain joins TRBV5-6 to TRBJ2-7; D ambiguous. Deletions cut 0 bases from V and 2 bases from J, with 0 bases between. The germline V gene has CDR1 SGHDT and CDR2 YYEEEE. The length of the CDR3 is 11 residues. CDR3 in DNA: TGTGCCAGCAGCTTGGCCTACGAGCAGTACTTC. The encoded protein is CASSLAYEQYF.

The chain has TRBV6-5 and TRBJ2-3; 13 bases map to TRBD2. After removal of 7 bases from V and 2 bases from J, the junction contained 3 bases not matched to a gene. Germline V gives CDR1 MNHEY, CDR2 SVGAGI. This CDR3 contains 15 residues. Here the CDR3 reads CASTGTSGATDTQYF. CDR3 nucleotides: TGTGCCAGCACTGGGACTAGCGGGGCCACAGATACGCAGTATTTT.

The V call is TRBV30, the J call TRBJ1-6; 8 bases align to TRBD1. Germline trimming cut 3 bases from V and 9 bases from J; bases unmatched to any gene: 10. The CDR3 spans 15 residues. Germline-derived CDR1 and CDR2 are GTSNPN and SVGIG (reference sequence). CDR3 loop: CAWRTRTGMGSPLHF. The DNA for the CDR3 is TGTGCCTGGAGGACCCGGACAGGGATGGGTTCACCCCTCCACTTT. Variable domain in full (rest from reference TRBV30 and TRBJ1-6): SQTIHQWPATLVQPVGSPLSLECTVEGTSNPNLYWYRQAAGRGLQLLFYSVGIGQISSEVPQNLSASRPQDRQFILSSKKLLLSDSGFYLCAWRTRTGMGSPLHFGNGTRLTVT.

The V call is TRBV13, the J call TRBJ2-3, with D perhaps matching TRBD1 (6 bases). The V gene's germline CDR1 is PRHDT and CDR2 FYEKMQ (reference sequence). The CDR3 has 15 residues. The germline V and J ends were trimmed by 5 bases and 2 bases, with 14 bases remaining between them. The CDR3 DNA follows: TGTGCCAGCAGCCGGGACACCTTATACACAGATACGCAGTATTTT. It encodes CASSRDTLYTDTQYF.

The V and J genes are TRBV28 and TRBJ1-4; no definite D call. V was shortened by 5 bases and J by 0 bases, with 13 bases between the two germline ends. The CDR3 runs to 16 residues. Germline V gene sequence: CDR1 MDHEN, CDR2 SYDVKM. Here the CDR3 DNA reads TGTGCCAGCAGTAAACCGGGAGGCGCAACTAATGAAAAACTGTTTTTT. Amino acid sequence: CASSKPGGATNEKLFF.

With respect to this clone: The junction shows a germline mismatch at one end, possibly a read error. The CDR3: CASSHEIAVNEQFF. The CDR3 nucleotides are TGCGCCAGCAGCCACGAGATAGCGGTAAATGAGCAGTTCTTC. This chain links TRBV7-9 with TRBJ2-1, with TRBD2 as a possible D gene (6 bases). Germline values: CDR1 SEHNR, CDR2 FQNEAQ (reference sequence). This CDR3 is 14 amino acids long.

The rearrangement links TRBV18 to TRBJ2-2; perhaps TRBD2 as D (6 bases). V dropped 4 bases and J dropped 6 bases, with 12 bases sitting between them. CDR1 and CDR2 (germline): KGHSH, LQKENI. The length of the CDR3 is 14 residues. CDR3 protein: CASSRTSSSGELFF. DNA of the CDR3: TGTGCCAGCTCACGTACTAGCTCCTCCGGGGAGCTGTTTTTT.

V and J are TRBV27 and TRBJ2-2; D is undetermined. V lost 3 bases and J 4 bases, leaving 12 bases between the germline ends. This CDR3 contains 15 residues. From germline, CDR1 is MNHEY and CDR2 SMNVEV (reference sequence). CDR3 protein: CASSFNRQPTGELFF. CDR3 nucleotide sequence: TGTGCCAGCAGTTTCAATCGCCAGCCCACCGGGGAGCTGTTTTTT.

Comment on this clone: Additional DNA sequences in this sample encode the identical CDR3. The V gene is TRBV7-9, the J gene TRBJ1-2, with 7 bases lining up with TRBD1. CDR3 length: 16 residues. CDR1 and CDR2 (germline): SEHNR, FQNEAQ (reference sequence). V lost 2 bases and J lost 1; bases outside the gene matches: 7. The CDR3 bases are TGTGCCAGCAGCTTATTCACAGGGGCCCTTAACTATGGCTACACCTTC. Translation gives CASSLFTGALNYGYTF.